These 11 T cell receptor beta chains originate from one sample sequenced in a study of T cell changes during pregnancy in multiple sclerosis. TCRdb keeps only in-frame clones here, not all; method: immunoSEQ multiplex PCR. Among roughly 45,000 clones listed, 85% to 95% were seen once. This specimen was CD8+ T cells from peripheral blood mononuclear cells, taken in the first trimester of pregnancy. The receptors were sampled from a female donor with multiple sclerosis, enrolled in a pregnancy study.

The rearrangement joins TRBV19 to TRBJ2-1; 8 nucleotides align to TRBD2. V dropped 0 bases and J dropped 2; count of bases not matched to a gene: 3. The germline V gene has CDR1 LNHDA and CDR2 SQIVND (reference sequence). The CDR3 covers 16 residues. The CDR3 region is CASSIEGLGAYNEQFF. In nucleotides, the CDR3 is TGTGCCAGTAGTATAGAGGGACTAGGGGCCTACAATGAGCAGTTCTTC.

The V gene is TRBV7-9, the J gene TRBJ2-7, with 8 nucleotides matching TRBD2. CDR1 SEHNR and CDR2 FQNEAQ come from the germline V gene (reference sequence). Trimming removed 5 bases from V and 0 bases from J; junction bases left unmatched: 9. The CDR3 is 16 amino acids. CDR3 DNA: TGTGCCAGCAGCGCTACGACTAGCGCCCACTCCTACGAGCAGTACTTC. This sequence encodes CASSATTSAHSYEQYF.

This clone was seen a few times. This chain joins TRBV2 and TRBJ2-1; TRBD2 matches 14 bases. With 6 bases clipped from V and 8 bases from J, the junction kept 15 bases outside the gene matches. Per germline, CDR1 SNHLY and CDR2 FYNNEI. CDR3 size: 18 residues. CDR3 loop: CASRPGTSGRISGDEQFF. The CDR3 bases are TGTGCCAGCAGGCCCGGGACTAGCGGGAGAATCAGTGGCGATGAGCAGTTCTTC.

The rearrangement joins TRBV28 to TRBJ1-5, with 7 nucleotides matching TRBD1. Germline V gives CDR1 MDHEN, CDR2 SYDVKM. Trimming took 6 bases from V and 5 from J; bases not matched to a gene: 7. The CDR3 is 14 residues long. The CDR3, as DNA: TGTGCCAGCAGCCATGACAGGGTCTATCAGCCCCAGCATTTT. It yields the protein CASSHDRVYQPQHF.

The V and J genes are TRBV4-1 and TRBJ1-1; the match to TRBD1 covers 10 bases. CDR3 length equals 17 residues. CDR1 MGHRA and CDR2 YSYEKL come from the germline V gene. The junction had 5 bases not matched to a gene; V was cut back by 1 base and J by 0 bases. CDR3 amino acids: CASSQGGTGAMNTEAFF. The DNA for the CDR3 is TGCGCCAGCAGCCAAGGCGGGACAGGGGCCATGAACACTGAAGCTTTCTTT.

The chain couples TRBV4-3 to TRBJ1-1, with 9 bases that match TRBD1. Losses at the gene ends were 1 base for V and 4 bases for J; bases not matched to a gene: 7. Germline CDR1 reads LGHNA; CDR2 reads YSLEER. This CDR3 has 16 amino acids. The CDR3 region is CASSQAPTGGITEAFF. CDR3 bases: TGCGCCAGCAGCCAAGCCCCGACAGGGGGAATCACTGAAGCTTTCTTT.

The chain couples TRBV28 to TRBJ2-3; D is perhaps TRBD2 (6 bases). From germline, CDR1 is MDHEN and CDR2 SYDVKM. V was shortened by 5 bases and J by 4 bases, with 7 bases between the two germline ends. CDR3 length: 12 amino acids. The CDR3 loop reads CASSRLADTQYF. The DNA for the CDR3 is TGTGCCAGCAGTCGACTAGCAGATACGCAGTATTTT.

This chain links TRBV2 with TRBJ1-1; 7 positions agree with TRBD1. CDR3 length: 13 residues. Losses at the gene ends were 5 bases for V and 4 bases for J; bases not matched to a gene: 4. Germline V CDR1 and CDR2: SNHLY, FYNNEI. CDR3 amino acids: CASSYRGGTEAFF. The CDR3 nucleotides are TGTGCCAGCAGTTACAGGGGCGGCACTGAAGCTTTCTTT.

The chain links TRBV19 to TRBJ2-6, with a weak D call TRBD2 (6 bases). The CDR3 is made up of 17 amino acids. Germline CDR1 is LNHDA and CDR2 is SQIVND (reference sequence). V lost 4 bases and J 0 bases, leaving 13 bases between the germline ends. CDR3 sequence: CASSTSTSSSGANVLTF. As DNA, the CDR3 is TGTGCCAGTAGTACGTCGACTAGTTCCTCTGGGGCCAACGTCCTGACTTTC. Combining the CDR3 with reference TRBV19 and TRBJ2-6 gives the whole variable domain DGGITQSPKYLFRKEGQNVTLSCEQNLNHDAMYWYRQDPGQGLRLIYYSQIVNDFQKGDIAEGYSVSREKKESFPLTVTSAQKNPTAFYLCASSTSTSSSGANVLTFGAGSRLTVL.

The chain employs TRBV7-6 and TRBJ2-3; 13 bases are a match to TRBD2. J lost 3 bases, V lost 4 bases, and 4 bases had no gene match. Germline V lookup: CDR1 SGHVS, CDR2 FNYEAQ. CDR3 size: 16 residues. The CDR3 sequence is CASSSRLAGGTDTQYF. The CDR3 coding sequence is TGTGCCAGCAGCTCCCGACTAGCGGGAGGAACAGATACGCAGTATTTT.

CDR3 DNA sequence: TGTGCCAGCAGCCCCCCGAACAGCGGGAGGGTTGGAGAGCAGTACTTC. Translated: CASSPPNSGRVGEQYF. The chain employs TRBV13 and TRBJ2-7; TRBD2 matches at 10 bases. The length of the CDR3 is 16 residues. With V trimmed by 5 bases and J by 7 bases, 14 bases remained unmatched. Germline assignment: CDR1 PRHDT and CDR2 FYEKMQ (reference sequence).